Sequencing of this TCR beta chain was carried out in a study of vaccination and CD4 T cells after COVID-19. The sample's treatment: approximately nine-day PBMC culture with coronavirus spike peptide pools or control peptides (ViraFEST assay). A note on this clonotype: The antigen remains unidentified.

CDR3 size: 14 residues. V was clipped by 5 bases and J by 6 bases; unmatched bases: 8. Germline CDR1 reads DFQATT; CDR2 reads SNEGSKA (reference sequence). Sequencing of DNA taken from cultured CD4+ T cells relied on the Oncomine TCR Beta short-read assay. TCRdb re-derived calls from the PCR reads in MiXCR, one entry per CDR3 protein. The sample lists 16,000 or so distinct CDR3 sequences, about 55% seen once, with roughly 9% in the top ten. This clonotype originated in a human donor who had recovered from COVID-19. The chain links TRBV20-1 to TRBJ2-5; TRBD2 matches at 11 bases. The specimen sequenced was CD4+ T cells from blood, cultured in vitro. CDR3 nucleotide sequence: TGCAGTGCTCCCTATACTAGCGGGGGAAAGACCCAGTACTTC. It is translated as CSAPYTSGGKTQYF.